What follows are 8 T cell receptor beta chains derived from one specimen sequenced in a study of cytotoxic CD8 clonotypes in ibrutinib-treated CLL. Profiled with immunoSEQ multiplex PCR; TCRdb holds only in-frame clones, not every one. Of some 140,000 clones listed, around four fifths were seen once; the top ten hold approximately 3.5%. The sequences come from PBMCs, collected after 24 months of ibrutinib treatment. These receptors were obtained from a human donor with chronic lymphocytic leukemia.

The rearrangement uses TRBV18 and TRBJ2-7; D remains ambiguous. The V and J ends lost 0 bases and 7 bases respectively, with 10 bases between them. CDR1 is KGHSH, CDR2 LQKENI, per germline. The length of the CDR3 is 13 residues. CDR3 region: CASSPPLPIEQYF. In DNA, the CDR3 is TGTGCCAGCTCACCACCGCTTCCAATAGAGCAGTACTTC.

Note on this clone: One junction end disagrees with the germline gene, perhaps due to a read error. DNA for the CDR3: TGTGCCTGGGGAACGGGACAGGGCACAGGTACGCAGTATTTT. It codes for CAWGTGQGTGTQYF. J is TRBJ2-3 and V is TRBV30; 9 bases align to TRBD1. Germline values: CDR1 GTSNPN, CDR2 SVGIG (reference sequence). The CDR3 spans 14 residues.

The rearrangement uses TRBV5-1 and TRBJ2-2, with 8 positions matching TRBD1. Losses at the gene ends were 2 bases for V and 1 base for J; bases not matched to a gene: 4. Looked up from germline, CDR1 is SGHRS and CDR2 is YFSETQ. There are 16 residues in the CDR3. The CDR3 sequence is CASSFLGTGNTGELFF. For the CDR3, the DNA is TGCGCCAGCAGCTTCCTCGGGACAGGGAACACCGGGGAGCTGTTTTTT. The whole variable domain, remainder taken from reference TRBV5-1 and TRBJ2-2, is KAGVTQTPRYLIKTRGQQVTLSCSPISGHRSVSWYQQTPGQGLQFLFEYFSETQRNKGNFPGRFSGRQFSNSRSEMNVSTLELGDSALYLCASSFLGTGNTGELFFGEGSRLTVL.

This chain connects TRBV9 to TRBJ1-2; the D is unclear. CDR1 and CDR2 from the germline V gene are SGDLS and YYNGEE. The CDR3 sequence is 16 residues long. Trimming shortened V by 0 bases and J by 0 bases, and 12 bases separated the two germline ends. CDR3 sequence (DNA): TGTGCCAGCAGCGTAGGGGTAGGACTAGCTAACTATGGCTACACCTTC. This sequence encodes CASSVGVGLANYGYTF.

The J gene is TRBJ1-1, the V gene TRBV11-3, with TRBD1 matching 9 bases. This CDR3 is 14 amino acids long. The ends lost 5 bases at V and 1 base at J; junction bases unmatched: 2. Germline V gene sequence: CDR1 SGHNT, CDR2 YENEEA. The CDR3 DNA reads TGTGCCAGCAGCACAGGGGGCGAGAACACTGAAGCTTTCTTT. Its translation: CASSTGGENTEAFF. The entire variable domain, with the rest obtained from reference TRBV11-3 and TRBJ1-1, is as follows: EAGVVQSPRYKIIEKKQPVAFWCNPISGHNTLYWYLQNLGQGPELLIRYENEEAVDDSQLPKDRFSAERLKGVDSTLKIQPAELGDSAVYLCASSTGGENTEAFFGQGTRLTVV.

The chain couples TRBV6-6 to TRBJ1-2; D unresolved. V was shortened by 8 bases and J by 3 bases, with 13 bases between the two germline ends. This CDR3 is built from 13 residues. The germline CDR1 and CDR2 sequences are MNHNY and SVGAGI (reference sequence). CDR3 loop: CASGIVRHYGYTF. CDR3 coding DNA: TGTGCCAGCGGGATAGTGCGCCACTATGGCTACACCTTC.

This clone was recorded once. The chain carries TRBV6-1 and TRBJ1-4, with D possibly being TRBD1 (5 bases). The CDR3 is 14 residues long. The germline gives CDR1 MNHNS, CDR2 SASEGT. V gave up 11 bases and J gave up 8 bases, with 21 bases separating them. The CDR3 protein is CAASRSGRDEKLFF. CDR3 nucleotide sequence: TGTGCCGCGAGTCGATCGGGGCGGGACGAAAAACTGTTTTTT.

The V gene is TRBV9, the J gene TRBJ1-2, with D perhaps TRBD1 (6 bases). Trimming removed 0 bases from V and 0 bases from J, with 9 bases in between. The V gene's germline CDR1 is SGDLS and CDR2 YYNGEE. The CDR3 is 15 amino acids. The CDR3 DNA follows: TGTGCCAGCAGCGTAGGAGCAGGGGCTAACTATGGCTACACCTTC. Protein sequence: CASSVGAGANYGYTF.